This T cell receptor (beta chain) was identified in a study of T cell responses to AZD1222 COVID-19 vaccine. Repertoires were generated with immunoSEQ multiplex PCR, while TCRdb's copy carries only in-frame clones and drops some. In the table there are under 150,000 clones, around 92% of which are singletons. V dropped 3 bases and J dropped 1 base, with 10 bases sitting between them. Looked up from germline, CDR1 is SNHLY and CDR2 is FYNNEI. CDR3 size: 14 residues. The TCR originated in an adult who received the AZD1222 COVID-19 vaccine. The J gene is TRBJ2-7, the V gene TRBV2; D not certain. The source was peripheral blood, collected 28 days after the second AZD1222 dose. The CDR3 here is CASSDMYPSYEQYF. The DNA of the CDR3 is TGTGCCAGCAGTGACATGTATCCATCCTACGAGCAGTACTTC.